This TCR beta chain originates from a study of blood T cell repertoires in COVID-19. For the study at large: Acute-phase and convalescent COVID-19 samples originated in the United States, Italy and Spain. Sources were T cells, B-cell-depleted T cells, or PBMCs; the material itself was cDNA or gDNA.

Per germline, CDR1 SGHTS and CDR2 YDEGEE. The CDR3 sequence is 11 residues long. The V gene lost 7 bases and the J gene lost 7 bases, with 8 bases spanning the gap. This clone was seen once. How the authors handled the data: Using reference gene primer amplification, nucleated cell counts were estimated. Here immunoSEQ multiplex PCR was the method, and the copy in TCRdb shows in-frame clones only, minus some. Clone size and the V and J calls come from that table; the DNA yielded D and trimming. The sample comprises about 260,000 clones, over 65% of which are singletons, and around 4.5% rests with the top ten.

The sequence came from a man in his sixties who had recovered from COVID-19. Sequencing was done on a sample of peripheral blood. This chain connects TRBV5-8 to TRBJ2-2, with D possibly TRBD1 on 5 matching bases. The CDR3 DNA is TGTGCCAGCGGAACAGGCGGGGAGCTGTTTTTT. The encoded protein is CASGTGGELFF. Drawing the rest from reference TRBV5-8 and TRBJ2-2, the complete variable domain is EAGVTQSPTHLIKTRGQQATLRCSPISGHTSVYWYQQALGLGLQFLLWYDEGEERNRGNFPPRFSGRQFPNYSSELNVNALELEDSALYLCASGTGGELFFGEGSRLTVL.